The next 27 T cell receptor beta chains were all read from a single sample in a study of tumor-infiltrating T cells and Merkel cell polyomavirus. Across the whole study: The study examined CD8+ T cells specific for the Merkel cell polyomavirus KLL epitope.

TCRdb's copy holds only in-frame clones and misses some; the assay was immunoSEQ multiplex PCR. The table shows more than 20,000 clones, with about 85% occurring only once. Immunohistochemistry showed robust Merkel cell polyomavirus Large T antigen staining in every patient's tumor. Sequences were obtained from lymph node tissue. These TCRs come from a man aged 45 to 65 with Merkel cell carcinoma.

About this clone: At one boundary the junction diverges from the germline segment, which might be a read error. The rearrangement links TRBV4-1 to TRBJ1-1; 7 bases map to TRBD1. Germline lookup yields CDR1 MGHRA and CDR2 YSYEKL. The CDR3 length is 15 residues. CDR3 amino acids: CASNQQGSLNTEAFF. CDR3 coding DNA: TGCGCCAGCAACCAACAGGGGTCCCTTAACACTGAAGCTTTCTTT.

The J gene is TRBJ1-2, the V gene TRBV6-1, with TRBD1 matching over 8 bases. The CDR3 consists of 17 residues. The germline V gene has CDR1 MNHNS and CDR2 SASEGT. V trimming: 0 bases; J trimming: 4 bases; junction bases outside the gene matches: 10. This chain's CDR3 is CASSEAPRGRALYGYTF. The DNA of the CDR3 is TGTGCCAGCAGTGAAGCTCCCAGGGGGCGAGCCCTCTATGGCTACACCTTC.

This chain connects TRBV6-5 to TRBJ1-1, with 8 nucleotides matching TRBD1. Germline V gene lookup returns CDR1 MNHEY and CDR2 SVGAGI. V dropped 6 bases and J dropped 3; count of bases not matched to a gene: 9. The CDR3 consists of 15 residues. CDR3 nucleotide sequence: TGTGCCAGCAGCAACCTACAGGACAGGGACACTGAAGCTTTCTTT. Translating it yields CASSNLQDRDTEAFF.

This chain uses TRBV4-2 with TRBJ1-2; possibly TRBD1 for D (6 bases). The ends were cut back, 2 bases at V and 6 bases at J, with 7 bases in the middle. The CDR3 is 12 residues long. Germline CDR1 LGHNA, CDR2 YNFKEQ. The CDR3 here is CASSQYRDGYTF. The DNA for the CDR3 is TGTGCCAGCAGCCAATACAGGGATGGCTACACCTTC.

The chain is built from TRBV14 and TRBJ2-4; a weak D match, TRBD1 (7 bases). Germline CDR1 is SGHDN and CDR2 is FVKESK. The CDR3 spans 14 residues. Trimming took off 5 bases at V and 11 bases at J, with 19 bases between the two ends. The CDR3 sequence is CASSDRQGGGVQYF. The CDR3, as DNA: TGTGCCAGCAGCGATAGACAGGGAGGAGGCGTTCAGTACTTC.

The chain is built from TRBV7-9 and TRBJ2-4, with D possibly TRBD2 on 5 matching bases. Germline assignment: CDR1 SEHNR and CDR2 FQNEAQ (reference sequence). V was shortened by 7 bases and J by 1 base, with 11 bases between the two germline ends. The CDR3 runs 14 residues. The CDR3 is CASTESGAKNIQYF. The CDR3 coding sequence is TGTGCCAGCACTGAGTCGGGGGCCAAAAACATTCAGTACTTC.

V and J are TRBV7-6 and TRBJ1-1; 9 positions match TRBD1. CDR3 size: 16 residues. Trimming cost V 5 bases and J 5 bases; bases outside gene matches: 12. CDR1 is SGHVS and CDR2 is FNYEAQ in the germline V gene. The CDR3 protein is CASSLGQGGRDTEAFF. CDR3 DNA: TGTGCCAGCAGCCTGGGACAGGGAGGGAGAGATACTGAAGCTTTCTTT.

This sequence joins TRBV25-1 and TRBJ2-7, with TRBD1 matching 9 bases. In germline, CDR1 is MGHDK, CDR2 SYGVNS. V lost 6 bases and J lost 4; bases outside the gene matches: 4. This CDR3 has 13 amino acids. CDR3 residues: CASRTGGKYEQYF. The CDR3 nucleotides read TGTGCCAGCAGGACAGGGGGTAAATACGAGCAGTACTTC.

The rearrangement joins TRBV25-1 to TRBJ1-4; 11 bases are shared with TRBD1. Per the germline V gene, CDR1 is MGHDK and CDR2 is SYGVNS. CDR3 length: 18 amino acids. The V gene end was trimmed by 4 bases and the J gene end by 2 bases; junction bases not matched to a gene: 9. The CDR3 DNA is TGTGCCAGCAGTGTCCGGGACAGGGGGTTTTCGACTAATGAAAAACTGTTTTTT. This gives the protein CASSVRDRGFSTNEKLFF.

The chain couples TRBV30 to TRBJ2-5; no clear D. The CDR3 has 13 residues. V was pared by 5 bases and J by 2 bases, with 12 bases between. CDR1 and CDR2 (germline): GTSNPN, SVGIG (reference sequence). The CDR3 sequence is CAWLAAAQETQYF. The CDR3 DNA sequence: TGTGCCTGGCTCGCGGCAGCTCAAGAGACCCAGTACTTC. Using reference TRBV30 and TRBJ2-5 for the parts outside the CDR3, the full variable domain is SQTIHQWPATLVQPVGSPLSLECTVEGTSNPNLYWYRQAAGRGLQLLFYSVGIGQISSEVPQNLSASRPQDRQFILSSKKLLLSDSGFYLCAWLAAAQETQYFGPGTRLLVL.

The V gene is TRBV30, the J gene TRBJ1-3; possible D gene TRBD1, 5 bases. Per the germline V gene, CDR1 is GTSNPN and CDR2 is SVGIG (reference sequence). The length of the CDR3 is 14 residues. With 0 bases removed from V and 0 bases from J, the gap between germline ends came to 6 bases. For the CDR3, the DNA is TGTGCCTGGAGTGTCGACAGCTCTGGAAACACCATATATTTT. Translating gives CAWSVDSSGNTIYF.

V gene TRBV4-2 combines with J gene TRBJ2-4; 7 positions agree with TRBD2. The CDR3 sequence is 14 residues long. CDR1 is LGHNA and CDR2 is YNFKEQ in the germline V gene. V was clipped by 4 bases and J by 4 bases; unmatched bases: 4. CDR3 DNA sequence: TGTGCCAGCAGCCTGGGAGGGGTGAAAAACATTCAGTACTTC. It specifies CASSLGGVKNIQYF.

The chain joins TRBV5-4 to TRBJ2-5; the match to TRBD2 covers 14 bases. Germline V CDR1 and CDR2: SGHNT, YYREEE (reference sequence). CDR3 size: 16 residues. V lost 4 bases to trimming and J lost 5 bases; unmatched junction nucleotides: 7. For the CDR3, the DNA is TGTGCCAGCAGCATGGGGACTAGCGGGAGTGGTGAGACCCAGTACTTC. It yields the protein CASSMGTSGSGETQYF.

The J gene is TRBJ2-1, the V gene TRBV4-3; 13 bases are shared with TRBD2. The germline V gene encodes CDR1 LGHNA and CDR2 YSLEER. The CDR3 has 16 residues. V was clipped by 2 bases and J by 8 bases; unmatched bases: 6. CDR3 in DNA: TGCGCCAGCAGCCAATGGCGGACTAGCGGGGGATATGAGCAGTTCTTC. Protein product: CASSQWRTSGGYEQFF.

This chain links TRBV30 with TRBJ1-5, with 8 nucleotides matching TRBD1. There are 13 residues in the CDR3. The germline CDR1 and CDR2 sequences are GTSNPN and SVGIG (reference sequence). J lost 4 bases, V lost 4 bases, and 3 bases had no gene match. The CDR3 spells CAWTTGGNQPQHF. For the CDR3, the DNA is TGTGCCTGGACCACAGGGGGGAATCAGCCCCAGCATTTT. Combining the CDR3 with reference TRBV30 and TRBJ1-5 gives the whole variable domain SQTIHQWPATLVQPVGSPLSLECTVEGTSNPNLYWYRQAAGRGLQLLFYSVGIGQISSEVPQNLSASRPQDRQFILSSKKLLLSDSGFYLCAWTTGGNQPQHFGDGTRLSIL.

The chain couples TRBV19 to TRBJ2-1; possible D gene TRBD1, 5 bases. There are 18 residues in the CDR3. Germline V gives CDR1 LNHDA, CDR2 SQIVND (reference sequence). Trimming removed 10 bases at V and 0 bases at J, with 25 bases between. The chain's CDR3 is CATNRSKGPLSSYNEQFF. In DNA, the CDR3 is TGTGCCACCAACAGGTCCAAGGGTCCCTTGAGCTCCTACAATGAGCAGTTCTTC. Combining the CDR3 with reference TRBV19 and TRBJ2-1 gives the whole variable domain DGGITQSPKYLFRKEGQNVTLSCEQNLNHDAMYWYRQDPGQGLRLIYYSQIVNDFQKGDIAEGYSVSREKKESFPLTVTSAQKNPTAFYLCATNRSKGPLSSYNEQFFGPGTRLTVL.

The rearrangement uses TRBV4-3 and TRBJ2-5, with D possibly matching TRBD2 (5 bases). V lost 0 bases and J 4 bases, leaving 15 bases between the germline ends. Looked up from germline, CDR1 is LGHNA and CDR2 is YSLEER. The CDR3 consists of 16 residues. The chain's CDR3 is CASSQDRGSARETQYF. As DNA, the CDR3 is TGCGCCAGCAGCCAAGATAGAGGGTCCGCGAGAGAGACCCAGTACTTC.

The chain carries TRBV21-1 and TRBJ2-2; the D segment call TRBD2 is taken from the table without a DNA check. TRBV21-1 is a documented pseudogene. The CDR3 totals 21 residues. This CDR3 is CASSKDLHLRAGGRGTGELFF. CDR3 bases: TGTGCCAGCAGCAAAGATCTGCATCTCAGGGCGGGAGGGCGGGGCACCGGGGAGCTGTTTTTT.

This clone was detected a few times. This chain uses TRBV7-9 with TRBJ1-4; 7 nucleotides align to TRBD1. Looked up from germline, CDR1 is SEHNR and CDR2 is FQNEAQ (reference sequence). CDR3 length: 15 amino acids. Losses at the gene ends were 5 bases for V and 8 bases for J; bases not matched to a gene: 11. CDR3 coding DNA: TGTGCCAGCAGCGAACAGACAGGGATGGAAGAAAAACTGTTTTTT. This translates into CASSEQTGMEEKLFF.

The gene calls are TRBV4-1 and TRBJ2-2; TRBD2 aligns across 10 bases. Germline loops: CDR1 MGHRA, CDR2 YSYEKL. The CDR3 contains 16 residues. With V trimmed by 3 bases and J by 0 bases, 1 base remained unmatched. The CDR3 coding sequence is TGCGCCAGCAGCCACCTAGCGGGGGCGAACACCGGGGAGCTGTTTTTT. This codes for CASSHLAGANTGELFF.

The rearrangement links TRBV2 to TRBJ2-2; D might be TRBD2 (5 bases). This CDR3 contains 18 residues. Trimming left V 4 bases short and J 0 bases short, with 18 bases between. Germline V gives CDR1 SNHLY, CDR2 FYNNEI. The CDR3 reads CASSVKQFAGSNTGELFF. DNA for the CDR3: TGTGCCAGCAGTGTGAAGCAGTTTGCGGGTTCGAACACCGGGGAGCTGTTTTTT.

This chain connects TRBV11-2 to TRBJ2-7; D not certain. The V gene's germline CDR1 is SGHAT and CDR2 FQNNGV. Trimming removed 2 bases from V and 2 bases from J, with 7 bases in between. The CDR3 length is 13 residues. DNA of the CDR3: TGTGCCAGCAGCTTAAGGCTAGCCTACGAGCAGTACTTC. It translates to CASSLRLAYEQYF.

The V and J genes are TRBV5-1 and TRBJ2-2, with 10 bases fitting TRBD2. CDR3 length: 15 residues. Germline values: CDR1 SGHRS, CDR2 YFSETQ. V shed 4 bases and J 6 bases; nucleotides not matched to a gene: 6. Written as DNA, the CDR3 is TGCGCCAGCAGCCACACTAGCGGGAAGGCCGGGGAGCTGTTTTTT. This gives the protein CASSHTSGKAGELFF.

This clone has a handful of counts. The chain links TRBV27 to TRBJ2-7; 8 bases are a match to TRBD1. V lost 5 bases to trimming and J lost 7 bases; unmatched junction nucleotides: 10. Germline CDR1 and CDR2: MNHEY and SMNVEV (reference sequence). CDR3 size: 14 residues. The CDR3 region is CASSPTQGAGEQYF. In nucleotides, the CDR3 is TGTGCCAGCAGTCCCACCCAGGGGGCGGGTGAGCAGTACTTC.

V is TRBV7-3 and J is TRBJ2-1, with D uncertain. The V gene lost 5 bases and the J gene lost 7 bases, with 18 bases spanning the gap. In germline, CDR1 is SGHTA, CDR2 FQGTGA. The CDR3 extends over 15 amino acids. The CDR3 reads CASSPHGGSPNEQFF. The CDR3 nucleotides are TGTGCCAGCAGCCCCCACGGCGGCTCCCCAAATGAGCAGTTCTTC.

The genes are TRBV6-5 and TRBJ2-3; 7 nucleotides agree with TRBD2. CDR1 and CDR2 (germline): MNHEY, SVGAGI. This CDR3 spans 15 amino acids. The trim removed 7 bases at V and 0 bases at J, leaving 7 bases unmatched. The CDR3 here is CASTNSGRSTDTQYF. CDR3 in DNA: TGTGCCAGCACTAATAGCGGGCGTAGCACAGATACGCAGTATTTT.

The CDR3 sequence: CSVEDPQGLAYGYTF. The DNA for the CDR3 is TGCAGCGTTGAAGATCCGCAGGGCCTAGCGTACGGCTACACCTTC. V usage is TRBV29-1 and J usage is TRBJ1-2, with D tentatively TRBD1 (5 bases). V gave up 0 bases and J gave up 8 bases, with 19 bases separating them. The V gene's germline CDR1 is SQVTM and CDR2 ANQGSEA. The CDR3 runs to 15 residues.